A selection of T cell receptor beta chains follows, all from one sample in a study of post-analysis software for immune sequencing data. Each CDR3 protein gets one entry after TCRdb re-called the PCR reads with MiXCR. The sample records 600,000 to 700,000 distinct CDR3 sequences, roughly three fifths being singletons. Material: blood. These receptor sequences come from a girl under 10 years old with multiple sclerosis. Each CDR3 is given with its conserved first and last residue. The D gene is left open where the match is weak. Clone size is given for some rows only: seen once, a few or many times, or a class if the clone is expanded.

j_gene | v_gene | d_gene | abundance | len | CDR3aa | CDR3nt
TRBJ2-3 | TRBV6-6 | TRBD2 | few | 15 | CASSDRTSGTDTQYF | TGTGCCAGCAGTGATCGGACTAGCGGCACAGATACGCAGTATTTT
TRBJ2-5 | TRBV20-1 | . | few | 15 | CSARSSRARQETQYF | TGCAGTGCTAGATCGTCAAGGGCACGCCAAGAGACCCAGTACTTC
TRBJ2-6 | TRBV9 | . | once | 14 | CASGHRSGANVLTF | TGTGCCAGCGGACACCGCTCTGGGGCCAACGTCCTGACTTTC
TRBJ2-7 | TRBV20-1 | . | . | 11 | CSAARPYEQYF | TGCAGTGCCGCAAGACCCTACGAGCAGTACTTC
TRBJ2-7 | TRBV27 | TRBD1 | . | 12 | CASRRTGGEQYF | TGTGCCAGCAGACGGACAGGGGGCGAGCAGTACTTC
TRBJ1-1 | TRBV30 | . | . | 15 | CAWSVQGVGGTEAFF | TGTGCCTGGAGTGTACAAGGGGTAGGAGGGACTGAAGCTTTCTTT
TRBJ1-2 | TRBV19 | . | once | 15 | CASSITARNTYGYTF | TGTGCCAGTAGTATAACGGCCAGAAACACCTATGGCTACACCTTC
TRBJ2-1 | TRBV5-1 | TRBD1 | . | 14 | CASSPRDRQNEQFF | TGCGCCAGCAGCCCCCGGGACAGGCAGAATGAGCAGTTCTTC
TRBJ1-6 | TRBV7-2 | . | few | 13 | CASSFGGNSPLHF | TGTGCCAGCAGCTTCGGGGGTAATTCACCCCTCCACTTT
TRBJ2-1 | TRBV7-2 | . | few | 16 | CASSLEGLPSYNEQFF | TGTGCCAGCAGCTTAGAAGGACTCCCGAGCTATAATGAGCAGTTCTTC
TRBJ2-3 | TRBV4-1 | . | . | 13 | CASSQDRGHTQYF | TGCGCCAGCAGCCAAGATAGGGGACATACGCAGTATTTT
TRBJ1-2 | TRBV6-5 | . | few | 13 | CASSPTTNYGYTF | TGTGCCAGCAGTCCGACAACTAACTATGGCTACACCTTC
TRBJ2-7 | TRBV13 | . | few | 14 | CASSLSWGSYEQYF | TGTGCCAGCAGCTTATCCTGGGGCTCCTACGAGCAGTACTTC
TRBJ2-1 | TRBV3-1 | . | few | 15 | CASSQDSLAYNEQFF | TGTGCCAGCAGCCAAGATTCGCTGGCTTACAATGAGCAGTTCTTC
TRBJ1-2 | TRBV3-1 | . | . | 15 | CASSQDTDVAGGYTF | TGTGCCAGCAGCCAAGATACCGACGTCGCGGGGGGCTACACCTTC
TRBJ2-6 | TRBV6-5 | . | . | 14 | CASHTGSGANVLTF | TGTGCCAGCCACACGGGCTCTGGGGCCAACGTCCTGACTTTC
TRBJ2-6 | TRBV7-9 | . | . | 19 | CASSLGAGGDSSGANVLTF | TGTGCCAGCAGCTTAGGTGCAGGGGGGGACAGCTCTGGGGCCAACGTCCTGACTTTC
TRBJ2-7 | TRBV6-1 | . | few | 17 | CASSREVSSATSYEQYF | TGTGCCAGTTCCAGGGAAGTTTCCTCGGCTACTTCCTACGAGCAGTACTTC
TRBJ1-1 | TRBV5-1 | . | . | 16 | CASSPAGPGVGTEAFF | TGCGCCAGCAGCCCTGCAGGGCCCGGGGTAGGGACTGAAGCTTTCTTT
TRBJ1-5 | TRBV6-2/TRBV6-3 | . | few | 14 | CASSQRQGTQPQHF | TGTGCCAGCAGCCAACGTCAGGGAACTCAGCCCCAGCATTTT
TRBJ2-1 | TRBV2 | TRBD2 | few | 15 | CASSEGLAGYHEQFF | TGTGCCAGCAGTGAAGGACTAGCGGGATACCATGAGCAGTTCTTC
TRBJ2-1 | TRBV24-1 | . | . | 12 | CATTIPGNEQFF | TGTGCCACCACCATTCCCGGGAATGAGCAGTTCTTC
TRBJ2-7 | TRBV5-1 | . | . | 14 | CASKPEGGRYEQYF | TGCGCCAGCAAACCTGAGGGGGGTCGGTACGAGCAGTACTTC
TRBJ1-5 | TRBV29-1 | . | . | 12 | CSVGGSNQPQHF | TGCAGCGTTGGGGGGAGCAATCAGCCCCAGCATTTT
TRBJ2-7 | TRBV29-1 | . | . | 14 | CSVQGLGVLYEQYF | TGCAGCGTCCAGGGGTTGGGGGTCCTCTACGAGCAGTACTTC
TRBJ2-7 | TRBV10-3 | . | few | 13 | CAIRPGESYEQYF | TGTGCCATCAGGCCAGGTGAATCCTACGAGCAGTACTTC
TRBJ2-5 | TRBV20-1 | TRBD2 | . | 15 | CSANLRIAGGETQYF | TGCAGTGCCAATCTGCGAATAGCGGGAGGGGAGACCCAGTACTTC
TRBJ2-7 | TRBV20-1 | . | . | 12 | CSAGDPTYEQYF | TGCAGTGCCGGGGACCCCACCTACGAGCAGTACTTC
TRBJ2-5 | TRBV5-1 | . | . | 15 | CASSLAGNREETQYF | TGCGCCAGCAGCTTGGCCGGTAACAGGGAGGAGACCCAGTACTTC
TRBJ2-3 | TRBV24-1 | . | . | 13 | CATQREYTDTQYF | TGTGCCACCCAACGGGAGTACACAGATACGCAGTATTTT
TRBJ1-6 | TRBV12-3/TRBV12-4 | . | . | 15 | CASSLSQSTNSPLHF | TGTGCCAGTAGTTTAAGCCAGTCCACAAATTCACCCCTCCACTTT
TRBJ1-2 | TRBV7-9 | . | . | 13 | CASSLVPRYGYTF | TGTGCCAGCAGCTTGGTTCCTCGCTATGGCTACACCTTC
TRBJ2-1 | TRBV10-3 | . | few | 12 | CAISSPADEQFF | TGTGCCATCAGTTCTCCGGCGGATGAGCAGTTCTTC
TRBJ2-5 | TRBV12-3/TRBV12-4 | TRBD2 | few | 12 | CASSLTSGKQYF | TGTGCCAGCAGCTTGACTAGCGGAAAGCAGTACTTC
TRBJ2-1 | TRBV24-1 | . | . | 15 | CATSDPGISLNEQFF | TGTGCCACCAGTGATCCCGGGATATCCCTCAATGAGCAGTTCTTC
TRBJ2-7 | TRBV29-1 | . | . | 12 | CSAGDRVGGQYF | TGCAGCGCCGGAGACCGGGTAGGCGGGCAGTACTTC
TRBJ2-7 | TRBV5-5 | . | . | 15 | CASSLAGGPPYEQYF | TGTGCCAGCAGCTTGGCCGGGGGGCCCCCCTACGAGCAGTACTTC
TRBJ1-2 | TRBV20-1 | TRBD1 | . | 15 | CSAASLRTGDYGYTF | TGCAGTGCTGCGAGCCTTAGGACAGGGGACTATGGCTACACCTTC
TRBJ2-1 | TRBV12-3/TRBV12-4 | . | . | 17 | CASSFWTTRGFKGRQFF | TGTGCCAGCAGCTTTTGGACGACCAGGGGCTTTAAGGGTCGGCAGTTCTTC
TRBJ2-1 | TRBV5-1 | TRBD2 | few | 18 | CASSLRTSGGPSYNEQFF | TGCGCCAGCAGCCTACGGACTAGCGGGGGCCCCTCTTACAATGAGCAGTTCTTC
TRBJ2-1 | TRBV12-3/TRBV12-4 | . | few | 15 | CASSSVEGGINEQFF | TGTGCCAGCAGTAGCGTGGAGGGGGGAATCAATGAGCAGTTCTTC
TRBJ1-2 | TRBV29-1 | . | few | 18 | CSVEDPEFWEYSPYGYTF | TGCAGCGTTGAAGATCCGGAATTCTGGGAGTACTCCCCTTATGGCTACACCTTC
TRBJ2-3 | TRBV7-2 | TRBD2 | few | 15 | CASSSLAGDPDTQYF | TGTGCCAGCAGTTCACTAGCGGGAGATCCAGATACGCAGTATTTT
TRBJ1-1 | TRBV20-1 | . | once | 13 | CSARDTVNTEAFF | TGCAGTGCTAGAGATACAGTAAACACTGAAGCTTTCTTT
TRBJ2-1 | TRBV25-1 | TRBD2 | . | 17 | CASSDTLLAGGYNEQFF | TGTGCCAGCAGTGACACCCTTCTAGCGGGAGGGTACAATGAGCAGTTCTTC
TRBJ1-1 | TRBV11-1 | . | . | 16 | CASSLALMGRRTEAFF | TGTGCCAGCAGCTTAGCGCTAATGGGGCGCCGAACTGAAGCTTTCTTT
TRBJ2-1 | TRBV20-1 | . | few | 11 | CSAPDIDEQFF | TGCAGTGCCCCGGACATCGATGAGCAGTTCTTC
TRBJ2-1 | TRBV12-3/TRBV12-4 | TRBD2 | . | 15 | CASSHGGAFYNEQFF | TGTGCCAGCTCCCACGGGGGGGCGTTCTACAATGAGCAGTTCTTC
TRBJ2-3 | TRBV7-2 | . | . | 14 | CASSLPPLTDTQYF | TGTGCCAGCAGCCTTCCCCCACTCACAGATACGCAGTATTTT
TRBJ2-4 | TRBV12-3/TRBV12-4 | . | . | 14 | CASTRGLAKNIQYF | TGTGCCAGCACAAGAGGGCTAGCCAAAAACATTCAGTACTTC
TRBJ2-7 | TRBV7-9 | TRBD1 | few | 13 | CASSRQGWNEQYF | TGTGCCAGCAGCCGACAGGGGTGGAACGAGCAGTACTTC
TRBJ1-1 | TRBV29-1 | . | . | 15 | CSVDPSIGAYTEAFF | TGCAGCGTTGACCCTTCCATTGGGGCTTACACTGAAGCTTTCTTT
TRBJ1-2 | TRBV7-2 | TRBD1 | . | 13 | CASSDRQGEGYTF | TGTGCCAGCAGCGATAGACAGGGGGAAGGCTACACCTTC
TRBJ1-2 | TRBV27 | . | few | 13 | CASSLGRGGGYTF | TGTGCCAGCAGTTTAGGCAGGGGCGGTGGCTACACCTTC